The rows below give T cell receptor beta chains drawn from one sample of a study of blood T cell repertoires in COVID-19. Sequenced by immunoSEQ multiplex PCR; TCRdb stores in-frame clones only, minus some. The sample shows about 260,000 clones, 70% to 90% of them seen only once. The sequencing input was peripheral blood. The source of these receptors is a woman between 40 and 50 years old with acute or convalescent COVID-19. The CDR3 runs from the conserved cysteine through the conserved F or W. The D gene is left open where the match is weak. The listing skips clone size in some rows; elsewhere it reads once, few, many or a size class.

size	V	D	J	CDR3	DNA
once	TRBV15	TRBD2	TRBJ2-2	CATSRQRGAGNGELFF	TGTGCCACCAGCAGGCAGCGGGGGGCCGGGAACGGGGAGCTGTTTTTT
NA	TRBV10-2	TRBD1	TRBJ1-4	CASTKTGGYEKLFF	TGCGCCAGCACCAAAACAGGGGGCTATGAAAAACTGTTTTTT
NA	TRBV29-1	TRBD1	TRBJ2-3	CSVDRGRTDTQYF	TGCAGCGTGGACAGGGGACGCACAGATACGCAGTATTTT
NA	TRBV2	TRBD1	TRBJ1-4	CASTLRGTGEEKLFF	TGTGCCAGCACCTTGAGGGGGACAGGAGAGGAAAAACTGTTTTTT
NA	TRBV5-6	NA	TRBJ1-3	CASMPRGSGNTIYF	TGTGCCAGCATGCCCAGGGGCTCTGGAAACACCATATATTTT
NA	TRBV4-1	NA	TRBJ1-2	CASSQVWQGSDYGYTF	TGCGCCAGCAGCCAAGTCTGGCAGGGAAGCGACTATGGCTACACCTTC
NA	TRBV19	TRBD1	TRBJ1-2	CASIFGTGGGNYGYTF	TGTGCCAGTATTTTTGGGACAGGGGGTGGTAACTATGGCTACACCTTC
NA	TRBV18	NA	TRBJ2-2	CASSPEGKGTGELFF	TGTGCCAGCTCACCAGAGGGTAAAGGGACCGGGGAGCTGTTTTTT
NA	TRBV28	TRBD1	TRBJ2-5	CASKIGGRETQYF	TGTGCCAGCAAAATAGGGGGCCGGGAGACCCAGTACTTC
NA	TRBV12-5	TRBD1	TRBJ2-5	CASGTGASAETQYF	TGTGCTAGTGGTACAGGGGCTTCCGCGGAGACCCAGTACTTC
NA	TRBV9	NA	TRBJ2-3	CASSVDRAGGTDTQYF	TGTGCCAGCAGCGTAGATAGAGCGGGTGGCACAGATACGCAGTATTTT
NA	TRBV6-5	NA	TRBJ1-2	CASSYSAAAYGYTF	TGTGCCAGCAGTTACTCTGCGGCAGCCTATGGCTACACCTTC
NA	TRBV24-1	NA	TRBJ1-5	CATRASSNQPQHF	TGTGCCACCAGAGCATCTAGCAATCAGCCCCAGCATTTT
NA	TRBV9	NA	TRBJ1-1	CASSRGLGPATEAFF	TGTGCCAGCAGCAGGGGTCTCGGCCCGGCTACTGAAGCTTTCTTT
NA	TRBV21-1	NA	TRBJ1-1	CASSRDREICSEAFF	TGTGCCAGCAGTAGGGACAGGGAAATTTGTAGTGAAGCTTTCTTT
NA	TRBV9	NA	TRBJ1-1	CASSFEQGVRAEAFF	TGTGCCAGCAGCTTCGAACAGGGAGTCAGGGCTGAAGCTTTCTTT
NA	TRBV5-1	NA	TRBJ2-3	CASGRDTTTDTQYF	TGCGCCAGCGGCCGGGACACAACGACAGATACGCAGTATTTT
NA	TRBV5-4	TRBD1	TRBJ1-2	CASSSPGQGHGYTF	TGTGCCAGCAGTTCACCGGGACAGGGCCATGGCTACACCTTC
NA	TRBV9	TRBD1	TRBJ1-4	CASSVDQGGGEKLFF	TGTGCCAGCAGCGTAGATCAGGGGGGCGGTGAAAAACTGTTTTTT
NA	TRBV7-2	NA	TRBJ1-6	CASSLGSSSYNSPLHF	TGTGCCAGCAGCTTAGGGTCGAGCTCCTATAATTCACCCCTCCACTTT
NA	TRBV3-1/TRBV3-2	NA	TRBJ2-3	CASSQSYTQYF	TGTGCCAGCAGCCAGTCATATACGCAGTATTTT
NA	TRBV10-1	NA	TRBJ1-2	CASSEQGPYGYTF	TGCGCCAGCAGTGAGCAGGGCCCCTATGGCTACACCTTC
NA	TRBV7-9	TRBD1	TRBJ1-2	CASSLEQGKVPGGYTF	TGTGCCAGCAGCTTAGAACAGGGGAAAGTTCCGGGAGGCTACACCTTC
NA	TRBV30	TRBD1	TRBJ2-1	CAWSVRDRGQKQFF	TGTGCCTGGAGTGTAAGGGACAGGGGGCAGAAGCAGTTCTTC
NA	TRBV3-1/TRBV3-2	TRBD1	TRBJ2-2	CASSQRQGTGELFF	TGTGCCAGCAGCCAAAGACAGGGCACCGGGGAGCTGTTTTTT
NA	TRBV27	NA	TRBJ1-2	CASSLSIGGGQSYGYTF	TGTGCCAGCAGTTTATCCATAGGGGGGGGGCAGAGCTATGGCTACACCTTC
once	TRBV30	TRBD1	TRBJ1-1	CAWSPRLGQATNTEAFF	TGTGCCTGGAGCCCCCGGCTGGGACAGGCGACGAACACTGAAGCTTTCTTT